These 3 T cell receptor beta chains came from one sample sequenced in a study of OX40 agonist ivuxolimab in advanced cancers. Libraries were built with the immunoSEQ multiplex PCR assay. This immuneACCESS table, as held by TCRdb, lists in-frame sequences with V and J called but not all clones. Of the missing ones, under half trace to an unresolved V gene in checked studies; the others have no known cause. The sample data list 55,000 to 75,000 clones, and about four fifths of these were observed just once. The top ten hold 5% of the sample. Sample: CD4+ or CD8+ T cells sorted from blood, taken in a trial of the OX40 agonist ivuxolimab. These receptors originate from an adult with an advanced solid tumor such as melanoma, head and neck, liver or kidney cancer.

J is TRBJ2-1 and V is TRBV7-9, with 10 bases fitting TRBD2. V trimming: 4 bases; J trimming: 5 bases; junction bases outside the gene matches: 5. Germline lookup yields CDR1 SEHNR and CDR2 FQNEAQ (reference sequence). CDR3 length equals 15 residues. The CDR3 here is CASSSSGSRNNEQFF. For the CDR3, the DNA is TGTGCCAGCAGCTCTAGCGGGAGCAGGAACAATGAGCAGTTCTTC.

Here the CDR3 reads CASSYQGLPNYGYTF. The CDR3 bases are TGTGCCAGCAGCTATCAGGGGCTACCTAACTATGGCTACACCTTC. The genes are TRBV5-4 and TRBJ1-2; possible D gene TRBD1, 6 bases. CDR3 size: 15 residues. Between the trimmed V and J ends, which lost 3 bases and 0 bases, there was a span of 12 bases. Germline V gene data show CDR1 as SGHNT and CDR2 as YYREEE (reference sequence). Based on the CDR3 plus reference TRBV5-4 and TRBJ1-2, the full variable domain is ETGVTQSPTHLIKTRGQQVTLRCSSQSGHNTVSWYQQALGQGPQFIFQYYREEENGRGNFPPRFSGLQFPNYSSELNVNALELDDSALYLCASSYQGLPNYGYTFGSGTRLTVV.

V usage is TRBV6-5 and J usage is TRBJ1-1; TRBD1 aligns across 7 bases. Per germline, CDR1 MNHEY and CDR2 SVGAGI. The CDR3 covers 14 residues. With V trimmed by 6 bases and J by 2 bases, 6 bases remained unmatched. CDR3 bases: TGTGCCAGCAGACAGGGACAGCCTAACACTGAAGCTTTCTTT. Protein product: CASRQGQPNTEAFF.